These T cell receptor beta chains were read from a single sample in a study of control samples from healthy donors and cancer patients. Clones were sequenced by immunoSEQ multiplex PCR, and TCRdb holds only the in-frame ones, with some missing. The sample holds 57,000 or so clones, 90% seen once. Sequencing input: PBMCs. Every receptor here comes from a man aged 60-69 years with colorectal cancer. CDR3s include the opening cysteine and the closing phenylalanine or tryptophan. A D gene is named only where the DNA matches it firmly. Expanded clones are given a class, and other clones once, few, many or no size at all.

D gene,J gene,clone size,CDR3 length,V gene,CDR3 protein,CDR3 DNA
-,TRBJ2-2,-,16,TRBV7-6,CASSDPLRVNTGELFF,TGTGCCAGCAGCGACCCTCTTAGGGTGAACACCGGGGAGCTGTTTTTT
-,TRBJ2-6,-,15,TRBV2,CASRGKESGANVLTF,TGTGCCAGCAGAGGAAAGGAATCTGGGGCCAACGTCCTGACTTTC
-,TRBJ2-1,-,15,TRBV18,CASSPAGTRNNEQFF,TGTGCCAGCTCACCGGCCGGGACCAGAAACAATGAGCAGTTCTTC
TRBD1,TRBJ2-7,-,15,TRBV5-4,CASSSRQGGSYEQYF,TGTGCCAGCAGCTCCAGACAGGGGGGCTCCTACGAGCAGTACTTC
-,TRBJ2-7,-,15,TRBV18,CASSPPDGRNYEQYF,TGTGCCAGCTCACCACCGGATGGGAGAAACTACGAGCAGTACTTC
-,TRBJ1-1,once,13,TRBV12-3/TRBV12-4,CASSLSLNTEAFF,TGTGCCAGCAGTTTATCATTGAACACTGAAGCTTTCTTT
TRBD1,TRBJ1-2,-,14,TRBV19,CASMEGQGLYGYTF,TGTGCCAGTATGGAGGGACAGGGGCTCTATGGCTACACCTTC
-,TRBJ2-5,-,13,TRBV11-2,CASSPGARGTQYF,TGTGCCAGCAGCCCAGGGGCCCGAGGGACCCAGTACTTC
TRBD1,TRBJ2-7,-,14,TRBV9,CASSTGTGSYEQYF,TGTGCCAGCAGCACAGGGACAGGGAGCTACGAGCAGTACTTC
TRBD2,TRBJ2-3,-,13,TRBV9,CATSGGDADTQYF,TGTGCCACCAGCGGGGGGGATGCAGATACGCAGTATTTT
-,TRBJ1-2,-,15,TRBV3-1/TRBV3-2,CASSQQGVTNYGYTF,TGTGCCAGCAGCCAACAGGGAGTTACTAACTATGGCTACACCTTC
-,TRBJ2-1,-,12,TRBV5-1,CASSLDLREQFF,TGCGCCAGCAGCTTGGATCTGCGTGAGCAGTTCTTC
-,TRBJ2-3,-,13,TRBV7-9,CASSPRGSDTQYF,TGTGCCAGCAGCCCACGGGGCTCAGATACGCAGTATTTT
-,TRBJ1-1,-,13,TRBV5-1,CASSLFPNTEAFF,TGCGCCAGCAGCTTGTTCCCGAACACTGAAGCTTTCTTT
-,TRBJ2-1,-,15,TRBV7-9,CASSLAGGRVDEQFF,TGTGCCAGCAGCTTAGCGGGAGGTCGGGTGGATGAGCAGTTCTTC
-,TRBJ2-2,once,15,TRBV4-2,CASSQGGPGTGELFF,TGTGCCAGCAGCCAAGGGGGTCCGGGGACCGGGGAGCTGTTTTTT
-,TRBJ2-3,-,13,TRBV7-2,CASSLGVTDTQYF,TGTGCCAGCAGCTTAGGAGTCACAGATACGCAGTATTTT
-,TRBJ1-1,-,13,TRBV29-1,CSFLGLRGTEAFF,TGCAGCTTTTTGGGGTTAAGAGGGACTGAAGCTTTCTTT
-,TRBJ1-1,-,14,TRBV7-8,CASSASRGYPEAFF,TGTGCCAGCAGCGCCTCCCGGGGCTACCCTGAAGCTTTCTTT
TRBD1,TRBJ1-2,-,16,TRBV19,CASSAEGTVPNYGYTF,TGTGCCAGTAGTGCCGAGGGGACAGTTCCAAACTATGGCTACACCTTC
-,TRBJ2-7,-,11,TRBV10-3,CAISEVDEQYF,TGTGCCATCAGTGAAGTTGACGAGCAGTACTTC
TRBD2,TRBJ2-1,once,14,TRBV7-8,CATMGAGGPSEQFF,TGTGCCACCATGGGGGCGGGGGGGCCGAGTGAGCAGTTCTTC
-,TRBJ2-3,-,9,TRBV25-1,CAMGDTQYF,TGTGCCATGGGAGATACGCAGTATTTT
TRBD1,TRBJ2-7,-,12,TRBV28,CASLDRGREQYF,TGTGCCAGCCTGGACAGGGGCCGAGAGCAGTACTTC
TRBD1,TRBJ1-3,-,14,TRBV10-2,CASRDRGHGNTIYF,TGCGCCAGCAGAGACAGGGGGCACGGAAACACCATATATTTT
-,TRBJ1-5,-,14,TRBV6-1,CASSEWGGRQPQHF,TGTGCCAGCAGTGAATGGGGGGGGAGGCAGCCCCAGCATTTT
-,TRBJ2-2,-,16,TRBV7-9,CASSPLARINTGELFF,TGTGCCAGCAGCCCCCTGGCACGGATTAACACCGGGGAGCTGTTTTTT
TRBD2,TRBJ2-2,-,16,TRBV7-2,CASSLAAGGPTWELFF,TGTGCCAGCAGCTTAGCAGCGGGGGGGCCCACCTGGGAGCTGTTTTTT
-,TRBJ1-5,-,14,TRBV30,CAWSVGYSNQPQHF,TGTGCCTGGAGTGTAGGGTATAGCAATCAGCCCCAGCATTTT
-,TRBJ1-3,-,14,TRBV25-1,CASADPGAGNTIYF,TGTGCCAGCGCGGACCCAGGGGCTGGAAACACCATATATTTT
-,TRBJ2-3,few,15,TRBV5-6,CASSLVRESADTQYF,TGTGCCAGCAGCTTGGTCAGGGAATCCGCAGATACGCAGTATTTT
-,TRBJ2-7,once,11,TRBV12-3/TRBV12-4,CASSLEYEQYF,TGTGCCAGCAGTTTAGAGTACGAGCAGTACTTC
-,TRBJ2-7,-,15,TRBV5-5,CASSVEGLPSYEQYF,TGTGCCAGCAGCGTGGAGGGACTTCCCTCCTACGAGCAGTACTTC
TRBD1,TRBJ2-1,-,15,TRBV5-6,CASSPGWDSYNEQFF,TGTGCCAGCAGCCCTGGTTGGGACAGTTACAATGAGCAGTTCTTC
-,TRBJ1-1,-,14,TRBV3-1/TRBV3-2,CASSQAHKNTEAFF,TGTGCCAGCAGCCAAGCCCACAAGAACACTGAAGCTTTCTTT
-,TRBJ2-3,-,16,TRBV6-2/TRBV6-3,CASSPGPPRGTDTQYF,TGTGCCAGCAGTCCAGGCCCTCCCAGGGGCACAGATACGCAGTATTTT
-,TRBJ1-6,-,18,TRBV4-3,CASSQDRSLGTASRALHF,TGCGCCAGCAGCCAAGATCGATCTTTGGGGACGGCGTCTAGGGCCCTCCACTTT
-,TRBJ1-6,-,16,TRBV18,CASSPRSGGYNSPLHF,TGTGCCAGCTCACCACGGTCGGGAGGGTATAATTCACCCCTCCACTTT
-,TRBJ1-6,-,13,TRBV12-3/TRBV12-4,CASRGDPGSPLHF,TGTGCCAGCAGGGGGGATCCCGGTTCACCCCTCCACTTT
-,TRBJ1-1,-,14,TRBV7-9,CASSFRGGDTEAFF,TGTGCCAGCAGCTTCAGGGGAGGGGACACTGAAGCTTTCTTT
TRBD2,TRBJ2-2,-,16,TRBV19,CASSRQRGTNTGELFF,TGTGCCAGTAGCCGTCAGCGGGGGACGAACACCGGGGAGCTGTTTTTT
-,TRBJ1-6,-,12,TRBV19,CASSIDVSPLHF,TGTGCCAGTAGTATTGACGTCTCACCCCTCCACTTT
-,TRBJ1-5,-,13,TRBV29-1,CSVADGGNQPQHF,TGCAGCGTAGCAGATGGGGGCAATCAGCCCCAGCATTTT
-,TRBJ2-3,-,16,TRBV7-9,CASSLNYNPSTDTQYF,TGTGCCAGCAGCTTAAACTACAATCCCTCCACAGATACGCAGTATTTT
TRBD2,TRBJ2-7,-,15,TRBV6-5,CASSRGLAGGYEQYF,TGTGCCAGCAGCCGCGGACTAGCGGGGGGTTACGAGCAGTACTTC
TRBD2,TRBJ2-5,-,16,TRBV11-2,CASSLVARGGRETQYF,TGTGCCAGCAGCTTAGTTGCGCGGGGGGGCCGAGAGACCCAGTACTTC
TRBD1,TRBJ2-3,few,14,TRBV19,CASDLGQGIDTQYF,TGTGCCAGTGACCTCGGACAGGGGATAGATACGCAGTATTTT
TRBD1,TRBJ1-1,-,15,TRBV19,CASSKQTGANTEAFF,TGTGCCAGTAGTAAACAGACAGGGGCGAACACTGAAGCTTTCTTT
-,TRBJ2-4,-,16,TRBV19,CASSPGGHLAKNIQYF,TGTGCCAGTAGTCCCGGGGGACATCTAGCCAAAAACATTCAGTACTTC
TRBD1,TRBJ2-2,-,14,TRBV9,CASRSDRGPGELFF,TGTGCCAGCAGGTCGGACAGGGGGCCCGGGGAGCTGTTTTTT
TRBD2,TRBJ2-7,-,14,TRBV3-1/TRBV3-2,CASSPLGTSDEQYF,TGTGCCAGCAGCCCGCTCGGGACTAGCGACGAGCAGTACTTC
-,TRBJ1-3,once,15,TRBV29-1,CSVSPPDGSGNTIYF,TGCAGCGTCAGCCCCCCGGATGGATCTGGAAACACCATATATTTT
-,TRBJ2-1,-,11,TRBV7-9,CASSLVDEQFF,TGTGCCAGCAGCTTAGTCGATGAGCAGTTCTTC
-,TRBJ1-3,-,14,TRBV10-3,CATLDMSSGNTIYF,TGTGCCACCTTGGACATGTCCTCTGGAAACACCATATATTTT
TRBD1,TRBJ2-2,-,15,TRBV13,CASSRGQGATGELFF,TGTGCCAGCAGCCGGGGACAGGGAGCCACCGGGGAGCTGTTTTTT
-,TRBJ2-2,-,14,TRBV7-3,CASSLMASGGELFF,TGTGCCAGCAGCTTAATGGCGTCTGGGGGGGAGCTGTTTTTT
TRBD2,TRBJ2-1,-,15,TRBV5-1,CASSAGLAGHNEQFF,TGCGCCAGCAGCGCGGGACTAGCGGGGCACAATGAGCAGTTCTTC